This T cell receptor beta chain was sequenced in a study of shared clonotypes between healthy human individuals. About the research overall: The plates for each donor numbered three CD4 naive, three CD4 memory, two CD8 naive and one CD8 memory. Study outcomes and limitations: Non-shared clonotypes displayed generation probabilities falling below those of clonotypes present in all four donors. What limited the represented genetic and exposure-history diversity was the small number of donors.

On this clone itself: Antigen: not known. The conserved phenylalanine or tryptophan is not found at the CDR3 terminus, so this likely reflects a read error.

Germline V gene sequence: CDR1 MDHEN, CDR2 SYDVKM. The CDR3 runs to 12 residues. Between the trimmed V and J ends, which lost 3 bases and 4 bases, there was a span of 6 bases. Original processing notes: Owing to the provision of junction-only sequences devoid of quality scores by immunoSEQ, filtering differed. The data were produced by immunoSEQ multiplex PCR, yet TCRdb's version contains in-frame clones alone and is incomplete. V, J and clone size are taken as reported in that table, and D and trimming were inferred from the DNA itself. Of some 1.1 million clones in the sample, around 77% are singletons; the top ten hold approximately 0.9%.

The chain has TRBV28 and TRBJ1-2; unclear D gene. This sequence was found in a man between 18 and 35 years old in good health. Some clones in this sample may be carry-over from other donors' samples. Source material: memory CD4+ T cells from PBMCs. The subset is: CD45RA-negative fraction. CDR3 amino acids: CASSLAGYGYTI. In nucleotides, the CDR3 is TGTGCCAGCAGTTTGGCAGGCTATGGCTACACCATC.